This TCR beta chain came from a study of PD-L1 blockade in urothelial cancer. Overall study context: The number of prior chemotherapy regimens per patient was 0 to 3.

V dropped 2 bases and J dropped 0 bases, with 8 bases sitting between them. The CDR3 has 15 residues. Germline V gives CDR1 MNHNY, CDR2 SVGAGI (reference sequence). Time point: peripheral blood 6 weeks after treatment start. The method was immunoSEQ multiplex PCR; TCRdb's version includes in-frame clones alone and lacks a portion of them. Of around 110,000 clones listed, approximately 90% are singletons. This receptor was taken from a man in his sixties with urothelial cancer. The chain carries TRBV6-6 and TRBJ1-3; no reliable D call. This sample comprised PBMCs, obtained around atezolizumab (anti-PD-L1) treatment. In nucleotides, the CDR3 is TGTGCCAGCAGTTACCTCCCTCTCTCTGGAAACACCATATATTTT. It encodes CASSYLPLSGNTIYF.